The 25 T cell receptor beta chains below all came from one sample that was sequenced in a study of T cells in Graves' hyperthyroidism and ophthalmopathy. What was amplified from RNA transcripts were TCR beta CDR3 regions. TCR CDR3 underwent first-round RT-PCR with the HTBI primer set. TCRdb re-derived calls from the multiplex PCR reads in MiXCR, one entry per CDR3 protein. The data hold around 800,000 distinct CDR3 sequences, with over 35% observed a single time. The specimen sequenced was blood. The receptors derive from a man aged 18 to 29 with Graves' hyperthyroidism.

This chain connects TRBV25-1 to TRBJ1-6; a weak D match, TRBD1 (6 bases). The germline CDR1 and CDR2 sequences are MGHDK and SYGVNS. There are 16 residues in the CDR3. V lost 1 base to trimming and J lost 9 bases, with 16 bases between them. The chain's CDR3 is CASSESRTVGASPLHF. In DNA, the CDR3 is TGTGCCAGCAGTGAATCGCGGACAGTGGGAGCTTCACCCCTCCACTTT. Variable domain in full (rest from reference TRBV25-1 and TRBJ1-6): EADIYQTPRYLVIGTGKKITLECSQTMGHDKMYWYQQDPGMELHLIHYSYGVNSTEKGDLSSESTVSRIRTEHFPLTLESARPSHTSQYLCASSESRTVGASPLHFGNGTRLTVT.

Concerning this clonotype: Just one base apart from a much larger clone, this may be a read error. V gene TRBV29-1 combines with J gene TRBJ2-5; 9 nucleotides agree with TRBD1. This CDR3 region has 13 residues. Germline V gene lookup returns CDR1 SQVTM and CDR2 ANQGSEA. The CDR3 loop reads CGVATGGPETQYF. As DNA, the CDR3 is TGCGGCGTTGCGACAGGGGGTCCAGAGACCCAGTACTTC.

The rearrangement uses TRBV7-9 and TRBJ1-1; D perhaps matches TRBD1 (5 bases). V was shortened by 5 bases and J by 10 bases, with 11 bases between the two germline ends. This CDR3 comprises 11 residues. CDR1 is SEHNR, CDR2 FQNEAQ, per germline (reference sequence). CDR3 in DNA: TGTGCCAGCAGCCCCGGGGGACCAGCTTTCTTT. Amino acid sequence: CASSPGGPAFF.

This clonotype showed up just a few times. The V and J genes are TRBV7-2 and TRBJ2-2, with 10 bases that match TRBD1. The CDR3 loop spans 15 amino acids. The V gene's germline CDR1 is SGHTA and CDR2 FQGNSA. Trimming at V came to 8 bases and at J to 3 bases, leaving 6 bases not matched to a gene. The CDR3 reads CASGRTGGDTGELFF. CDR3 coding DNA: TGTGCCAGCGGACGGACAGGGGGTGACACCGGGGAGCTGTTTTTT.

In regard to this clonotype: With a much larger clone just one base away, this may be a read error. The chain is built from TRBV10-3 and TRBJ2-2; perhaps D is TRBD1 or TRBD2 (5 bases each). Germline V gene sequence: CDR1 ENHRY, CDR2 SYGVKD. The CDR3 consists of 14 residues. The CDR3 DNA reads TGTGCCATCAGCACGACAGAAGCCACCGGGGAGCTGCTTTTT. This encodes CAISTTEATGELLF.

Of note for this clonotype: This may be a read error: a much more frequent sequence differs by one nucleotide. The chain has TRBV7-9 and TRBJ2-7; D not certain. The CDR3 is 13 amino acids. Looked up from germline, CDR1 is SEHNR and CDR2 is FQNEAQ (reference sequence). In DNA, the CDR3 is TGTCCCAGCAGCTATTCGGGTGCCTACGAGCAGTACTTC. This codes for CPSSYSGAYEQYF.

CDR3 DNA: TGTGCCAGCAGCAACGGGGATGACTACGAGCAGTACTTC. This sequence encodes CASSNGDDYEQYF. The V and J genes are TRBV7-3 and TRBJ2-7, with a weak D call TRBD2 (5 bases). This CDR3 is 13 amino acids long. Germline CDR1 and CDR2: SGHTA and FQGTGA. The ends were cut back, 5 bases at V and 3 bases at J, with 11 bases in the middle.

This clonotype was observed a handful of times. This chain connects TRBV5-1 to TRBJ2-5, with D possibly called TRBD1 or TRBD2 (5 bases each). Germline V gene lookup returns CDR1 SGHRS and CDR2 YFSETQ. The CDR3 loop spans 15 amino acids. V was trimmed by 4 bases and J by 0 bases, leaving 13 bases between them. The CDR3 nucleotides are TGCGCCAGCAGCCCTGGGGGACCGAACCAAGAGACCCAGTACTTC. Amino acids: CASSPGGPNQETQYF.

Only a few counts were recorded for this clonotype. The chain joins TRBV6-5 to TRBJ1-5; D is possibly TRBD1 (5 bases). Germline CDR1 reads MNHEY; CDR2 reads SVGAGI. The CDR3 extends over 14 amino acids. V lost 2 bases and J lost 6, with 11 bases in between. The CDR3 sequence is CASSYQGSGQPQHF. The DNA of the CDR3 is TGTGCCAGCAGTTACCAGGGCTCCGGTCAGCCCCAGCATTTT.

This clonotype appeared a few times. The V gene is TRBV7-2, the J gene TRBJ1-2, with no clear D. Trimming cost V 6 bases and J 2 bases, with 10 bases left between them. The CDR3 consists of 13 residues. Germline V CDR1 and CDR2: SGHTA, FQGNSA. CDR3 sequence reads: CASSAAANYGYTF. In DNA form, the CDR3 reads TGTGCCAGCAGTGCGGCGGCAAACTATGGCTACACCTTC. Full variable domain (outside the CDR3, taken from reference TRBV7-2 and TRBJ1-2): GAGVSQSPSNKVTEKGKDVELRCDPISGHTALYWYRQSLGQGLEFLIYFQGNSAPDKSGLPSDRFSAERTGGSVSTLTIQRTQQEDSAVYLCASSAAANYGYTFGSGTRLTVV.

This rearrangement joins TRBV10-3 to TRBJ2-7, with D possibly TRBD1 on 6 matching bases. Germline V gene data show CDR1 as ENHRY and CDR2 as SYGVKD. The CDR3 has 15 amino acids. Between the trimmed V and J ends, which lost 4 bases and 7 bases, there was a span of 20 bases. The CDR3 loop reads CAISGDDRFLGEQYF. CDR3 bases: TGTGCCATCAGTGGAGATGACAGGTTCTTGGGAGAGCAGTACTTC.

Comments on this clonotype: A junction boundary mismatches the germline segment, possibly from a read error. This chain connects TRBV10-3 to TRBJ1-3, with D possibly being TRBD1 (6 bases). CDR1 is ENHRY, CDR2 SYGVKD, per germline. The CDR3 length is 13 residues. CDR3 coding DNA: TGTGCCAGCAGTTTATGGAGGGGGAACACCATATATTTT. It encodes CASSLWRGNTIYF.

This clonotype was detected only a few times. V is TRBV20-1 and J is TRBJ2-5; D unresolved. Trimming removed 6 bases from V and 4 bases from J, with 15 bases in between. Germline V gene data show CDR1 as DFQATT and CDR2 as SNEGSKA (reference sequence). The CDR3 consists of 13 residues. CDR3 bases: TGCAGTGCCCCCCTGGCAGCAGGAGAGACCCAGTACTTC. Amino acid sequence: CSAPLAAGETQYF.

The table lists this clonotype with a few counts. The DNA of the CDR3 is TGTGCCAGCAGCTTACGAGAGCTTGAAGCTTTCTTT. Translating gives CASSLRELEAFF. J is TRBJ1-1 and V is TRBV7-9, with D unclear. Between the trimmed V and J ends, which lost 2 bases and 7 bases, there was a span of 8 bases. The CDR3 sequence is 12 residues long. Germline V gene data show CDR1 as SEHNR and CDR2 as FQNEAQ (reference sequence). Based on the CDR3 plus reference TRBV7-9 and TRBJ1-1, the full variable domain is DTGVSQNPRHKITKRGQNVTFRCDPISEHNRLYWYRQTLGQGPEFLTYFQNEAQLEKSRLLSDRFSAERPKGSFSTLEIQRTEQGDSAMYLCASSLRELEAFFGQGTRLTVV.

This sequence joins TRBV7-3 and TRBJ2-2; 7 bases are shared with TRBD1. The CDR3 is 13 residues long. The V gene end was trimmed by 2 bases and the J gene end by 8 bases; junction bases not matched to a gene: 2. In germline, CDR1 is SGHTA, CDR2 FQGTGA. CDR3 DNA: TGTGCCAGCAGCTTAGGGGGACAGGGGGAGCTGTTTTTT. This translates into CASSLGGQGELFF.

At least ten counts were recorded for this clonotype. The chain recombines TRBV29-1 with TRBJ2-2; the D gene is possibly TRBD1 (5 bases). The V and J ends lost 4 bases and 8 bases respectively, with 11 bases between them. This CDR3 is built from 12 residues. Germline values: CDR1 SQVTM, CDR2 ANQGSEA. Written as DNA, the CDR3 is TGCAGCGTTGTCCAGGGTGCGGGGGAGCTGTTTTTT. Protein product: CSVVQGAGELFF.

The chain carries TRBV29-1 and TRBJ1-4; no firm D call. Germline V gives CDR1 SQVTM, CDR2 ANQGSEA. V shed 4 bases and J shed 6 bases, with 12 bases lying between them. The CDR3 totals 13 residues. The CDR3 reads CSVVGGEDEKLFF. CDR3 DNA: TGCAGCGTTGTGGGTGGGGAGGATGAAAAACTGTTTTTT.

This clonotype occurred many times. The CDR3, as DNA: TGTGCCAGCAATGGGCGCGCGGAAGAGACCCAGTACTTC. Translation gives CASNGRAEETQYF. The chain recombines TRBV7-6 with TRBJ2-5; no clear D gene. CDR1 and CDR2 from the germline V gene are SGHVS and FNYEAQ. V lost 7 bases and J 3 bases, leaving 12 bases between the germline ends. The CDR3 has 13 amino acids.

The rearrangement joins TRBV9 to TRBJ1-1; D may be TRBD1 (6 bases). The CDR3 is 12 amino acids. Germline values: CDR1 SGDLS, CDR2 YYNGEE. The V and J ends lost 5 bases and 5 bases respectively, with 10 bases between them. The CDR3 DNA reads TGTGCCAGCAGATACAGGGAAACTGAAGCTTTCTTT. Translating gives CASRYRETEAFF. Complete variable domain (other parts from reference TRBV9 and TRBJ1-1): DSGVTQTPKHLITATGQRVTLRCSPRSGDLSVYWYQQSLDQGLQFLIQYYNGEERAKGNILERFSAQQFPDLHSELNLSSLELGDSALYFCASRYRETEAFFGQGTRLTVV.

CDR3 sequence reads: CASSLTGGLDTEAFF. CDR3 coding DNA: TGCGCCAGCAGCTTGACAGGGGGCCTGGACACTGAAGCTTTCTTT. The chain employs TRBV5-1 and TRBJ1-1; 9 positions agree with TRBD1. The CDR3 covers 15 residues. CDR1 SGHRS and CDR2 YFSETQ come from the germline V gene. Trimming removed 1 base from V and 3 bases from J; junction bases left unmatched: 4.

The chain has TRBV29-1 and TRBJ1-4; 9 bases are shared with TRBD1. Germline V gene sequence: CDR1 SQVTM, CDR2 ANQGSEA. With 5 bases clipped from V and 3 bases from J, the junction kept 1 base outside the gene matches. The length of the CDR3 is 13 residues. This CDR3 reads CSVRTGANEKLFF. Here the CDR3 DNA reads TGCAGCGTTAGGACAGGGGCTAATGAAAAACTGTTTTTT.

In this sample, this clonotype turned up a few times. The rearrangement uses TRBV11-2 and TRBJ2-7, with TRBD1 matching over 7 bases. Trimming cost V 5 bases and J 3 bases; bases outside gene matches: 10. Germline V lookup: CDR1 SGHAT, CDR2 FQNNGV. The CDR3 is made up of 15 amino acids. The CDR3 here is CASSISVGTDYEQYF. CDR3 nucleotide sequence: TGTGCCAGCAGCATTAGTGTCGGGACAGACTACGAGCAGTACTTC.

The J gene is TRBJ2-7, the V gene TRBV29-1, with D tentatively TRBD2 (6 bases). Germline V gene data show CDR1 as SQVTM and CDR2 as ANQGSEA. This CDR3 region has 14 residues. V was trimmed by 5 bases and J by 2 bases, leaving 16 bases between them. For the CDR3, the DNA is TGCAGCGTTTCGATGGGGACTGATACCTACGAGCAGTACTTC. Translated, it gives CSVSMGTDTYEQYF.

This clonotype was seen at least ten times. This sequence joins TRBV20-1 and TRBJ2-5, with unresolved D. The CDR3 consists of 12 residues. The V gene lost 2 bases and the J gene lost 3 bases, with 7 bases spanning the gap. Germline CDR1 reads DFQATT; CDR2 reads SNEGSKA (reference sequence). CDR3 amino acids: CSARPTEETQYF. The CDR3 coding sequence is TGCAGTGCTAGACCTACCGAAGAGACCCAGTACTTC.

The rearrangement joins TRBV7-2 to TRBJ2-7, with 8 bases aligning to TRBD1. This CDR3 contains 14 residues. The trim removed 5 bases at V and 2 bases at J, leaving 5 bases unmatched. Germline V CDR1 and CDR2: SGHTA, FQGNSA. In nucleotides, the CDR3 is TGTGCCAGCAGCCAATCGGACAGGGCCTACGAGCAGTACTTC. This codes for CASSQSDRAYEQYF.